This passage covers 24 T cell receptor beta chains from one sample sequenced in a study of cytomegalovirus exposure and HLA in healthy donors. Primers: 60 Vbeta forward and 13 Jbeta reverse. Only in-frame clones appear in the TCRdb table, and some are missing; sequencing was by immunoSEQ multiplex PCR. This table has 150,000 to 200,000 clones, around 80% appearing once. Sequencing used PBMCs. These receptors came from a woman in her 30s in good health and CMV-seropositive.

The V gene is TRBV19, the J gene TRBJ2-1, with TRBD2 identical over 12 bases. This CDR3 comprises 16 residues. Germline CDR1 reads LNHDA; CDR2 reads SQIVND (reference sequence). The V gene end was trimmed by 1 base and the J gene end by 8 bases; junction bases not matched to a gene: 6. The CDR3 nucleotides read TGTGCCAGTAGTATAGGCCTAGCGGGAGGGGATTATGAGCAGTTCTTC. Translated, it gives CASSIGLAGGDYEQFF.

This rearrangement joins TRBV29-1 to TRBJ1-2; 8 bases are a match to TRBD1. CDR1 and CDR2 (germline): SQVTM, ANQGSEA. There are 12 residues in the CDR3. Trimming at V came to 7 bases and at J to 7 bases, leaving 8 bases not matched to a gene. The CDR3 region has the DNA TGCAGCGCGCGACAGGGGATGGGTGGCTACACCTTC. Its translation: CSARQGMGGYTF.

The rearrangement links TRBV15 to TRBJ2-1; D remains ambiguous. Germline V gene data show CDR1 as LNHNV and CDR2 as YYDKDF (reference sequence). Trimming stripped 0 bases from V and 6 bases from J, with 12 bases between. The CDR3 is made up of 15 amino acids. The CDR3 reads CATSRDQRAFNEQFF. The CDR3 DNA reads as TGTGCCACCAGCAGAGATCAAAGAGCTTTCAATGAGCAGTTCTTC.

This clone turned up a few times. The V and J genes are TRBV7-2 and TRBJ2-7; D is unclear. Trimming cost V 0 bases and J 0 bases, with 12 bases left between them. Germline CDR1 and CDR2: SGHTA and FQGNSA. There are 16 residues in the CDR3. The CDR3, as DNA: TGTGCCAGCAGCTTAGCTGGGCAGGTTAGCTCCTACGAGCAGTACTTC. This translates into CASSLAGQVSSYEQYF.

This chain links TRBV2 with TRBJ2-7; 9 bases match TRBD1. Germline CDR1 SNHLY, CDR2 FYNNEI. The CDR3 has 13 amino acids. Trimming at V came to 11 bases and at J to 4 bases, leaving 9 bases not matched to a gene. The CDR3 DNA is TGTGCCTGCCGGGGACAGGGACAATACGAGCAGTACTTC. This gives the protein CACRGQGQYEQYF.

CDR3 amino acids: CASSEQGVETQYF. The CDR3 nucleotides are TGTGCCAGCAGTGAACAGGGGGTCGAGACCCAGTACTTC. The genes are TRBV2 and TRBJ2-5; 7 bases are shared with TRBD1. Per germline, CDR1 SNHLY and CDR2 FYNNEI. J lost 5 bases, V lost 2 bases, and 2 bases had no gene match. The CDR3 loop spans 13 amino acids.

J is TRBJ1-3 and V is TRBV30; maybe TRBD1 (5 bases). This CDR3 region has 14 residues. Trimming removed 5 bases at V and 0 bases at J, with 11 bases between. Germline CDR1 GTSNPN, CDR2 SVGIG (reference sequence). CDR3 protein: CAWEPGYSGNTIYF. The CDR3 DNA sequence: TGTGCCTGGGAACCAGGGTACTCTGGAAACACCATATATTTT.

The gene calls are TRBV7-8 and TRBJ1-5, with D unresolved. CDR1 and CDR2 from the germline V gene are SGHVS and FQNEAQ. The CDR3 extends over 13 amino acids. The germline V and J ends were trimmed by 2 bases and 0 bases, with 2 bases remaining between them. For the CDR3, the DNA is TGTGCCAGCAGCTTACATAGCAATCAGCCCCAGCATTTT. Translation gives CASSLHSNQPQHF.

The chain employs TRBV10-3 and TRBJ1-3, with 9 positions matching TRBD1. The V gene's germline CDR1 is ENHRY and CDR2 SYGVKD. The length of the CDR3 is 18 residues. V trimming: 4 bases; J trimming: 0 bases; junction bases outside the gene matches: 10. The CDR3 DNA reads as TGTGCCATCAGTGCGGTCGGCCGGGACAGGGTCTCTGGAAACACCATATATTTT. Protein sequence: CAISAVGRDRVSGNTIYF.

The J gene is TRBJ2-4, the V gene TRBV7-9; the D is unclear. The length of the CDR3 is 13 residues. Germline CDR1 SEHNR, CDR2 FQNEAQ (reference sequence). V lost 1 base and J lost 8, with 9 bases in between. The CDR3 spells CASSLVNPDIQYF. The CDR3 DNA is TGTGCCAGCAGCTTAGTTAACCCAGACATTCAGTACTTC.

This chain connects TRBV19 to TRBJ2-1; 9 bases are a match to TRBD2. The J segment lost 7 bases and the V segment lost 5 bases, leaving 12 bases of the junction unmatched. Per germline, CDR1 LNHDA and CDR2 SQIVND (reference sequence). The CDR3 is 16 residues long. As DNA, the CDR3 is TGTGCCAGTAGTTCTAGCGGGGAGGTCACCTGGAATGAGCAGTTCTTC. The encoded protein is CASSSSGEVTWNEQFF.

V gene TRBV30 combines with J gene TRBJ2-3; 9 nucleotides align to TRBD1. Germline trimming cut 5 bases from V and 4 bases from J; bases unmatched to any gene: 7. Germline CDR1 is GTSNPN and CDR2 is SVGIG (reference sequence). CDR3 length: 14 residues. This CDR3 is CAWVLGQGSDTQYF. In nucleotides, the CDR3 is TGTGCCTGGGTTCTTGGACAGGGGTCAGATACGCAGTATTTT.

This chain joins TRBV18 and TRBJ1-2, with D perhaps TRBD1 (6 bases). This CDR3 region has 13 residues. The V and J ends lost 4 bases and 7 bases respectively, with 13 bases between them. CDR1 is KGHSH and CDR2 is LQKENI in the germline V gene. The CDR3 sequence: CASSQDSLAGYTF. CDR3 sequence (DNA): TGTGCCAGCTCACAGGACAGTCTTGCTGGCTACACCTTC.

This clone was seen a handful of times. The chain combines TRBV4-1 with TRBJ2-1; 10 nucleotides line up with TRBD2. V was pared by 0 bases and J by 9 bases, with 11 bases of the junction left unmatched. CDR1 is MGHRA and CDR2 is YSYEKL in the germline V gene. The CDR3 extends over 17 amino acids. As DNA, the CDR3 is TGCGCCAGCAGCCAAGAGGGTTTGGCTAGCGGGAGCAGTGAGCAGTTCTTC. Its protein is CASSQEGLASGSSEQFF.

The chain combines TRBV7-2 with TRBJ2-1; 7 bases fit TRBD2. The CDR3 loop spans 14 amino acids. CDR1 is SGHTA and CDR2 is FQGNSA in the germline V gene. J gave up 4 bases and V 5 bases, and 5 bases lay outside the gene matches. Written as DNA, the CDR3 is TGTGCCAGCAGCCTGAACGGGAGGTACAATGAGCAGTTCTTC. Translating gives CASSLNGRYNEQFF.

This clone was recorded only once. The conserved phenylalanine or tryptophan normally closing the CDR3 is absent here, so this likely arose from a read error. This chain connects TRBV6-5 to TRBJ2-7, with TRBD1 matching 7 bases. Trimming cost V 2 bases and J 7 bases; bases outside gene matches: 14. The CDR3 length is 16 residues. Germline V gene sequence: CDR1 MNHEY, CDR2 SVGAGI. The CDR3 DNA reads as TGTGCCAGCAGTTACCCTCCAGGACAGGCCGTGGGGGAGCAGTACCTC. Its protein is CASSYPPGQAVGEQYL.

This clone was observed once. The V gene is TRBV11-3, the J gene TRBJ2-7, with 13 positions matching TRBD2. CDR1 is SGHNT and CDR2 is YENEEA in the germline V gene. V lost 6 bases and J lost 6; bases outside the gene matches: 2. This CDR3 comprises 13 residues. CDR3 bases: TGTGCCAGCAGGAGACTAGCGGGAGGCGAGCAGTACTTC. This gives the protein CASRRLAGGEQYF.

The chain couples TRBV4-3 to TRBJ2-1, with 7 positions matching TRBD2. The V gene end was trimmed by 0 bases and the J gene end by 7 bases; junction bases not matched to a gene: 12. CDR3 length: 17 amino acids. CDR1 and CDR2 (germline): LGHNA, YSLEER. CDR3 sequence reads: CASSQDLGGTGGNEQFF. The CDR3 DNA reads TGCGCCAGCAGCCAAGATTTGGGGGGGACTGGCGGTAATGAGCAGTTCTTC.

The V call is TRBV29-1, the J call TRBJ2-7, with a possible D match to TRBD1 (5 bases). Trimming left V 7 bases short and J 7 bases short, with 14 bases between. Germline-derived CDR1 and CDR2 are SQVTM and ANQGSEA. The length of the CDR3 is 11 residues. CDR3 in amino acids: CSAFTGSEQYF. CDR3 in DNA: TGCAGCGCTTTTACAGGATCGGAGCAGTACTTC.

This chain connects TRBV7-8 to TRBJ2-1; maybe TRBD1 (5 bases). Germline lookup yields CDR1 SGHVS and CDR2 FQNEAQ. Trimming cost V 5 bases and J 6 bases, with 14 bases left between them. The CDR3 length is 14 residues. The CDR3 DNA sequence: TGTGCCAGCAGCCGCCCCGTACAGGTCAATGAGCAGTTCTTC. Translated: CASSRPVQVNEQFF.

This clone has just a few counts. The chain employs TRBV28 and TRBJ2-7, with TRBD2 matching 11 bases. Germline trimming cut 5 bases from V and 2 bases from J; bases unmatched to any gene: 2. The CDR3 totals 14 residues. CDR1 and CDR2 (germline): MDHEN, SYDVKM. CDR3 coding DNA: TGTGCCAGCAGTCTAGCGGGAGGTACCTACGAGCAGTACTTC. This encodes CASSLAGGTYEQYF.

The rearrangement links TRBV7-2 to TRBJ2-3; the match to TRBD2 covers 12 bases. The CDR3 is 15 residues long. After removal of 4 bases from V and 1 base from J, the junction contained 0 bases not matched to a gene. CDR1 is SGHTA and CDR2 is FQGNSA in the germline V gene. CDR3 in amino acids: CASSSSGGGTDTQYF. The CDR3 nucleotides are TGTGCCAGCAGCTCTAGCGGGGGGGGCACAGATACGCAGTATTTT.

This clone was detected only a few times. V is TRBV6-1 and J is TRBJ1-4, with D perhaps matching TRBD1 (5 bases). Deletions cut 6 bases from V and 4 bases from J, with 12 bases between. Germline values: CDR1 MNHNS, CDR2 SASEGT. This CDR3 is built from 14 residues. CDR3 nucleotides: TGTGCCAGCAGAAAGACGGACAATAATGAAAAACTGTTTTTT. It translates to CASRKTDNNEKLFF.

CDR3 bases: TGTGCCAGCAGCTGGACAGGGGGCTACGAGCAGTACTTC. Protein product: CASSWTGGYEQYF. The J gene is TRBJ2-7, the V gene TRBV7-9; 10 bases are shared with TRBD1. This CDR3 has 13 residues. Germline V lookup: CDR1 SEHNR, CDR2 FQNEAQ (reference sequence). J gave up 3 bases and V 4 bases, and 0 bases lay outside the gene matches.